This section outlines one T cell receptor (beta chain) sequence together with its context. Antigen specificity is unknown. This sample is part of a study of shared clonotypes between healthy human individuals. The study's findings and limits: Genetic and exposure-history diversity was limited by the few donors.

The authors split each subset's genomic DNA evenly across several immunoSEQ plates. Original processing notes: Sequence data from immunoSEQ were junction-only and lacked quality scores; consequently, filtering differed. Sequencing was performed with immunoSEQ multiplex PCR; in TCRdb, only in-frame clones are kept and a portion is missing. Clonal size and the V and J genes are those of that table, whereas D and trimming came from the DNA. The sample lists 550,000 to 600,000 clones, around 76% occurring once. V was pared by 4 bases and J by 1 base, with 5 bases of the junction left unmatched. Per the germline V gene, CDR1 is SGHVS and CDR2 is FQNEAQ. The CDR3 is 15 residues long.

Input material: PBMCs. The receptor comes from a woman in her forties in good health. Some clones in this sample may be carry-over from other donors' samples. The chain links TRBV7-8 to TRBJ2-5, with 8 bases matching TRBD1. CDR3 amino acids: CASSYRTGSQETQYF. CDR3 nucleotides: TGTGCCAGCAGCTATAGGACAGGGTCCCAAGAGACCCAGTACTTC.